The 22 T cell receptor beta chains listed next were all sequenced from one sample in a study of T-cell memory formation after mild COVID-19. TCRdb recomputed calls from the 5' RACE reads with MiXCR, one row per CDR3 protein. The sample lists approximately 260,000 distinct CDR3 sequences, approximately 18% seen once, with about 23% in the top ten. The material sequenced was PBMCs or a T cell subset sorted from them (not recorded which). The receptors come from a man aged 18-30 years who had mild COVID-19 (a few samples of this study predate the infection). Cell type and time point are not known.

Here the CDR3 DNA reads TGCGCCAGCAGCCGGGGGACAGACACTGAAGCTTTCTTT. Protein sequence: CASSRGTDTEAFF. The chain joins TRBV5-1 to TRBJ1-1, with 7 bases identical to TRBD1. The ends lost 4 bases at V and 3 bases at J; junction bases unmatched: 3. The CDR3 is 13 residues long. CDR1 is SGHRS, CDR2 YFSETQ, per germline.

V is TRBV6-1 and J is TRBJ1-3; D is perhaps TRBD1 (5 bases). V was cut by 8 bases and J by 3 bases, with 14 bases left in between. From germline, CDR1 is MNHNS and CDR2 SASEGT. The length of the CDR3 is 14 residues. The CDR3 sequence: CASCRGEYGNTIYF. The CDR3 coding sequence is TGTGCCAGCTGTCGAGGGGAGTATGGAAACACCATATATTTT.

This clonotype was found a few times. The chain carries TRBV7-2 and TRBJ1-2, with 10 bases fitting TRBD1. The V and J ends lost 4 bases and 4 bases, in that order; junction bases with no gene match: 6. CDR1 is SGHTA, CDR2 FQGNSA, per germline. This CDR3 is 15 amino acids long. The CDR3 bases are TGTGCCAGCAGCTCTCAGACAGGGGGCTTCTATGGCTACACCTTC. The encoded protein is CASSSQTGGFYGYTF.

The chain links TRBV6-2 or TRBV6-3 to TRBJ2-1; possibly TRBD1 for D (5 bases). V dropped 5 bases and J dropped 10 bases, with 9 bases sitting between them. This CDR3 contains 11 residues. In germline, CDR1 is MNHEY, CDR2 SVGEGT. The CDR3: CASSQGVEQFF. The CDR3 coding sequence is TGTGCCAGCAGTCAAGGGGTGGAGCAGTTCTTC.

This clonotype was observed many times. The CDR3 loop reads CASSKISGPLRDEQFF. The CDR3 region has the DNA TGCGCCAGCAGCAAAATCTCGGGTCCCCTTAGGGATGAGCAGTTCTTC. This chain uses TRBV4-3 with TRBJ2-1; D is undetermined. The CDR3 loop spans 16 amino acids. Germline V gives CDR1 LGHNA, CDR2 YSLEER. Trimming pared 5 bases from V and 8 bases from J, leaving 22 bases between.

The J gene is TRBJ2-2, the V gene TRBV4-3, with 10 nucleotides matching TRBD2. This CDR3 is built from 21 residues. Germline V gene data show CDR1 as LGHNA and CDR2 as YSLEER. J was trimmed by 5 bases and V by 0 bases; bases with no gene match: 18. CDR3 region: CASSQDRGILAGRKGTGELFF. DNA for the CDR3: TGCGCCAGCAGCCAAGACAGGGGGATACTAGCGGGGCGAAAGGGGACCGGGGAGCTGTTTTTT.

This clonotype was detected a few times. The rearrangement links TRBV7-9 to TRBJ1-1; D is undetermined. CDR3 length: 14 residues. Germline CDR1 and CDR2: SEHNR and FQNEAQ (reference sequence). V dropped 1 base and J dropped 4 bases, with 10 bases sitting between them. CDR3 coding DNA: TGTGCCAGCAGCTTAGATAGCCAACTCACTGAAGCTTTCTTT. Amino acid sequence: CASSLDSQLTEAFF.

The V call is TRBV20-1, the J call TRBJ2-4, with D perhaps given as TRBD1 or TRBD2 (5 bases each). The CDR3 extends over 19 amino acids. Germline values: CDR1 DFQATT, CDR2 SNEGSKA (reference sequence). Between the trimmed V and J ends, which lost 0 bases and 2 bases, there was a span of 23 bases. Here the CDR3 reads CSARDLNMGETITKNIQYF. The CDR3 nucleotides are TGCAGTGCTAGAGATCTAAACATGGGGGAGACTATTACCAAAAACATTCAGTACTTC.

This clonotype has more than one count but fewer than ten. The rearrangement links TRBV7-2 to TRBJ2-7; D gene uncertain. Between the trimmed V and J ends, which lost 0 bases and 6 bases, there was a span of 9 bases. This CDR3 contains 13 residues. Germline V gives CDR1 SGHTA, CDR2 FQGNSA. The CDR3: CASSLAAEGEQYV. The CDR3 DNA reads as TGTGCCAGCAGCTTAGCGGCTGAAGGCGAGCAGTACGTC.

The chain has TRBV6-5 and TRBJ1-1; a weak D match, TRBD1 (5 bases). Germline CDR1 is MNHEY and CDR2 is SVGAGI. CDR3 length: 14 amino acids. V shed 6 bases and J shed 7 bases, with 18 bases lying between them. In DNA, the CDR3 is TGTGCCAGCAGCCGGGGCAGGCCGGCGATTGAAGCTTTCTTT. It specifies CASSRGRPAIEAFF.

The sample holds a few counts of this clonotype. The chain recombines TRBV5-4 with TRBJ1-1; D call uncertain. CDR1 and CDR2 (germline): SGHNT, YYREEE (reference sequence). This CDR3 spans 13 amino acids. V lost 5 bases and J lost 4, with 12 bases in between. This CDR3 reads CASRREPLTEAFF. CDR3 coding DNA: TGTGCCAGCAGACGGGAGCCCCTCACTGAAGCTTTCTTT.

This clonotype was seen only a few times. J is TRBJ1-3 and V is TRBV20-1, with 8 bases aligning to TRBD1. The ends lost 1 base at V and 4 bases at J; junction bases unmatched: 6. Looked up from germline, CDR1 is DFQATT and CDR2 is SNEGSKA (reference sequence). This CDR3 has 15 amino acids. CDR3 nucleotide sequence: TGCAGTGCTAGAGGATGGGACAGGAAGGGAAACACCATATATTTT. Amino acids: CSARGWDRKGNTIYF.

The rearrangement links TRBV30 to TRBJ2-1; D remains unclear. Deletions cut 0 bases from V and 7 bases from J, with 7 bases between. The CDR3 runs 12 residues. The germline V gene encodes CDR1 GTSNPN and CDR2 SVGIG (reference sequence). This chain's CDR3 is CAWSVMQNEQFF. The CDR3 nucleotides read TGTGCCTGGAGTGTAATGCAGAATGAGCAGTTCTTC. The full variable domain, rest sourced from reference TRBV30 and TRBJ2-1, is SQTIHQWPATLVQPVGSPLSLECTVEGTSNPNLYWYRQAAGRGLQLLFYSVGIGQISSEVPQNLSASRPQDRQFILSSKKLLLSDSGFYLCAWSVMQNEQFFGPGTRLTVL.

J is TRBJ1-2 and V is TRBV20-1; D is uncertain. CDR1 is DFQATT, CDR2 SNEGSKA, per germline (reference sequence). Trimming took 3 bases from V and 8 from J, leaving 13 bases between them. There are 12 residues in the CDR3. CDR3 sequence: CSASPHAGGYTF. CDR3 sequence (DNA): TGCAGTGCTAGCCCACACGCGGGGGGCTACACCTTC.

V and J are TRBV6-1 and TRBJ1-6, with 7 bases that match TRBD1. The CDR3 covers 15 residues. J lost 4 bases, V lost 8 bases, and 8 bases had no gene match. The germline CDR1 and CDR2 sequences are MNHNS and SASEGT. CDR3 protein: CASCQGGTYNSPLHF. The CDR3 DNA is TGTGCCAGCTGCCAGGGGGGAACTTATAATTCACCCCTCCACTTT.

This rearrangement joins TRBV7-2 to TRBJ2-6; possibly TRBD2 for D (6 bases). CDR1 and CDR2 (germline): SGHTA, FQGNSA. V gave up 5 bases and J gave up 0 bases, with 11 bases separating them. This CDR3 comprises 16 residues. The CDR3 nucleotides are TGTGCCAGCAGCGTCGACGGGAGCTCTGGGGCCAACGTCCTGACTTTC. This gives the protein CASSVDGSSGANVLTF. The full variable domain, rest sourced from reference TRBV7-2 and TRBJ2-6, is GAGVSQSPSNKVTEKGKDVELRCDPISGHTALYWYRQSLGQGLEFLIYFQGNSAPDKSGLPSDRFSAERTGGSVSTLTIQRTQQEDSAVYLCASSVDGSSGANVLTFGAGSRLTVL.

V usage is TRBV19 and J usage is TRBJ1-2, with D perhaps TRBD1 (6 bases). Germline CDR1 LNHDA, CDR2 SQIVND (reference sequence). The V and J ends lost 5 bases and 4 bases respectively, with 14 bases between them. This CDR3 is built from 14 residues. Written as DNA, the CDR3 is TGTGCCAGTAGTTCACTACAGGGCTCCTATGGCTACACCTTC. Translation: CASSSLQGSYGYTF.

This clonotype was counted only a few times. This rearrangement joins TRBV6-5 to TRBJ2-4; D is unclear. The CDR3 has 14 amino acids. V was cut by 2 bases and J by 0 bases, with 5 bases left in between. Germline CDR1 MNHEY, CDR2 SVGAGI. The CDR3 spells CASSYSLAKNIQYF. The DNA of the CDR3 is TGTGCCAGCAGTTACAGTCTAGCCAAAAACATTCAGTACTTC.

The J gene is TRBJ1-5, the V gene TRBV6-2 or TRBV6-3; 12 bases map to TRBD1. V was pared by 4 bases and J by 7 bases, with 5 bases of the junction left unmatched. There are 15 residues in the CDR3. Germline-derived CDR1 and CDR2 are MNHEY and SVGEGT. The CDR3 sequence is CASSSGGQGAQPQHF. The CDR3, as DNA: TGTGCCAGCAGTTCTGGGGGACAGGGGGCCCAGCCCCAGCATTTT.

In this sample, this clonotype turned up a few times. The chain joins TRBV10-3 to TRBJ2-3; 7 bases map to TRBD1. The CDR3 runs to 15 residues. J gave up 0 bases and V 4 bases, and 4 bases lay outside the gene matches. Germline assignment: CDR1 ENHRY and CDR2 SYGVKD. CDR3 loop: CAISGSDRSTDTQYF. CDR3 nucleotide sequence: TGTGCCATCAGTGGGTCGGACAGGAGCACAGATACGCAGTATTTT.

The chain links TRBV6-6 to TRBJ1-1; 7 bases align to TRBD1. The V segment lost 6 bases and the J segment 6 bases; nucleotides outside the gene matches: 13. The germline gives CDR1 MNHNY, CDR2 SVGAGI (reference sequence). The CDR3 totals 15 residues. The CDR3 DNA sequence: TGTGCCAGCAGCTTCCCAGGGGGTATTGCCGCTGAAGCTTTCTTT. This codes for CASSFPGGIAAEAFF.

This clonotype was seen a few times. The rearrangement uses TRBV5-1 and TRBJ1-2; D gene ambiguous. The V end lost 2 bases, the J end lost 7 bases, and 12 bases lay between the germline ends. CDR1 SGHRS and CDR2 YFSETQ come from the germline V gene. The CDR3 has 13 residues. DNA of the CDR3: TGCGCCAGCAGCTTAGTAGGCAGTTCTGGCTACACCTTC. This encodes CASSLVGSSGYTF.